The sequence of this TCR beta chain was determined in a study of T cell repertoires in cytomegalovirus infection. At the level of the study: Use of recently identified HLA-C-restricted and well-studied HLA-B-restricted CMV epitopes was part of the study. Public TCR beta signatures were indicative of both CMV infection and a matching HLA type.

There are 19 residues in the CDR3. CDR1 and CDR2 (germline): MGHDK, SYGVNS. The V and J ends lost 0 bases and 9 bases respectively, with 24 bases between them. TCRdb re-derived calls from the reads in MiXCR, one entry per CDR3 protein. Counted here are fewer than 1,000,000 distinct CDR3 sequences, roughly 31% occurring once; the ten biggest clones make up about 14%. Findings and caveats of the study: The ex vivo response was dominated by HLA-C-restricted CMV-specific TCR beta clonotypes.

This clonotype was seen a handful of times. Its target is unknown. The source material was cultured CD8+ T cells from PBMCs, sampled from culture after CMV antigen stimulation. The TCR comes from a human donor in good health (CMV status not recorded). Some clones in this sample may be carry-over from other donors' samples. The genes are TRBV25-1 and TRBJ1-6, with D possibly matching TRBD1 (5 bases). CDR3 residues: CASSEYTVAFGGNGSPLHF. As DNA, the CDR3 is TGTGCCAGCAGTGAATACACGGTGGCGTTTGGGGGGAATGGTTCACCCCTCCACTTT.